This T cell receptor beta chain was identified during a study of T-cell memory formation after mild COVID-19 (dated by TCRdb to the early 2020s). Regarding the study in general: Most TCR sequence clusters were specific to one of the two donors. Two young, previously healthy adult volunteers, one female and one male, were included in the cohort. Longitudinal TCRalpha and TCRbeta repertoire sequencing tracked T-cell clones expanding and contracting after mild COVID-19 in a couple of donors. The study at large found these results: From day 15 to 85, contracting clones showed balanced CD4/CD8 phenotypes, whereas a second wave of clones that expanded from day 15 to 37 leaned towards CD4+. Contracting CD4+ clones were found mainly in CM and EM memory subsets, while CD8+ clones were enriched in EMRA. Only a couple of mild cases were covered by the study, and larger cohorts that include severe cases with pre-infection samples were considered necessary. The second-wave clones that peaked on day 37 were not confirmed to be SARS-CoV-2 specific. The detection of some responding clones in pre-infection memory suggests that pre-existing cross-reactive memory T cells joined the SARS-CoV-2 response.

The sample holds a few counts of this clonotype. Its antigen is still unknown. No base-level quality is on record; no much larger clone is a single base apart. Ficoll-Paque density gradient centrifugation was the method used to isolate PBMCs. According to the germline V gene, CDR1 reads KGHDR and CDR2 reads SFDVKD. V drops 3 bases and J drops 3 bases, leaving 10 bases in between. Measured from the cysteine to the phenylalanine, the CDR3 is 15 residues long. The sequence is cut down to CDR3 DNA, 45 bases in frame from base 1. Data came from an Illumina NovaSeq 6000. TCRalpha and TCRbeta cDNA libraries were constructed by 5'RACE with constant-segment primers, with sample barcodes and unique molecular identifiers being introduced. Trizol reagent was used to extract RNA from every sample. Amplification of the libraries took two PCR steps, and the second step added a second sample barcode plus Illumina TruSeq adapters. Sequencing of the libraries was done on an Illumina NovaSeq, producing 2 x 150 bp paired-end reads. For the original study's pipeline: With migec v1.2.7, reads were demultiplexed and then collapsed into UMI-guided consensus sequences. Using mixcr v2.1.11, UMI consensuses were aligned to TRA and TRB V and J templates and then assembled into clonotypes. A clonotype was counted as expanded or contracted only when both edgeR and NoisET called the clonotype significant, with the noise models trained on biological replicates. For edgeR calls, a false discovery rate-adjusted p below 0.01 and a log2 fold-change threshold of 1 were applied. As an exploratory analysis of dynamics, max-normalized trajectories of the 1000 most abundant clonotypes were examined by PCA with hierarchical clustering. Separately sequenced CD4+ and CD8+ repertoires were used to assign the CD4 or CD8 phenotype of responding clones. The public reads were reprocessed in TCRdb via fastp at Q25 and MiXCR, keeping in-frame beta chains. Merged by CDR3 protein, the rows form single entries marked with the most common genes and DNA. For this entry, the V and J calls and clone size follow TCRdb and not the study's own pipeline. This sample comprises under 450,000 distinct CDR3 sequences, 23% of them detected only once. The ten largest account for about an eighth of the sample.

The V and J segments used are TRBV24-1 and TRBJ2-2; D gene: possibly TRBD1, on 6 matching bases. The clonotype originates from an adult woman who had mild COVID-19 (a few samples of this study predate the infection). The sample titles of this study are shuffled in the database, so cell type and time point are left out; the donor was told from shared clones. The specimen sequenced was PBMCs or a T cell subset sorted from them (not recorded which). The nucleotide sequence is TGTGCCACCAGTGATACAGGGTTCTACACCGGGGAGCTGTTTTTT. This encodes CATSDTGFYTGELFF.